These 25 T cell receptor beta chains were sequenced from one sample in a study of CD8 T cells in Susac syndrome. Reverse transcription used roughly 0.45 to 1 ug RNA and random hexamers. One entry per CDR3 protein, called by TCRdb with MiXCR from the immunoSEQ multiplex PCR reads. The sample lists tens of thousands of distinct CDR3 sequences, over 90% occurring once. The material sequenced was CD4+ T cells from PBMCs. The receptors stem from a human donor with Susac syndrome.

CDR3 residues: CASSRGGPQETQYF. The CDR3 nucleotides read TGTGCCAGCAGTCGGGGCGGGCCACAAGAGACCCAGTACTTC. The rearrangement links TRBV6-6 to TRBJ2-5; D is tentatively TRBD1 or TRBD2 (5 bases each). The germline V and J ends were trimmed by 5 bases and 2 bases, with 12 bases remaining between them. CDR1 is MNHNY, CDR2 SVGAGI, per germline (reference sequence). This CDR3 is built from 14 residues.

The chain employs TRBV5-1 and TRBJ1-6; tentative D call: TRBD1 (5 bases). This CDR3 spans 16 amino acids. The V end was cut by 0 bases, the J end by 0 bases, with 7 bases between. The germline V gene has CDR1 SGHRS and CDR2 YFSETQ. CDR3 region: CASSLEGSSYNSPLHF. CDR3 DNA sequence: TGCGCCAGCAGCTTGGAGGGGAGCTCCTATAATTCACCCCTCCACTTT.

V usage is TRBV3-1 and J usage is TRBJ2-7, with D uncertain. The CDR3 extends over 10 amino acids. Trimming stripped 7 bases from V and 3 bases from J, with 4 bases between. Germline V gives CDR1 LGHDT, CDR2 YNNKEL (reference sequence). The CDR3 loop is CASNDYEQYF. CDR3 nucleotides: TGTGCCAGCAACGACTACGAGCAGTACTTC.

The chain links TRBV30 to TRBJ2-1; D is ambiguous. The V gene's germline CDR1 is GTSNPN and CDR2 SVGIG (reference sequence). The CDR3 is 10 amino acids. The germline V and J ends were trimmed by 5 bases and 8 bases, with 7 bases remaining between them. CDR3 nucleotide sequence: TGTGCCTGGTCCCGGGATGAGCAGTTCTTC. Translation: CAWSRDEQFF.

This sequence joins TRBV4-3 and TRBJ1-1; D not certain. Trimming pared 6 bases from V and 0 bases from J, leaving 8 bases between. The CDR3 runs to 13 residues. Germline V CDR1 and CDR2: LGHNA, YSLEER. The CDR3 bases are TGCGCCAGCAGGCCTACCATGAACACTGAAGCTTTCTTT. This sequence encodes CASRPTMNTEAFF.

The chain has TRBV6-2 or TRBV6-3 and TRBJ2-3, with TRBD2 matching over 10 bases. CDR3 length equals 15 residues. Germline V gene data show CDR1 as MNHEY and CDR2 as SVGEGT. V shed 7 bases, J shed 6 bases, and the junction held 10 bases outside the gene matches. CDR3 residues: CASIPLAGRGDTQYF. For the CDR3, the DNA is TGTGCCAGCATCCCACTAGCGGGGAGAGGGGATACGCAGTATTTT.

The gene calls are TRBV4-2 and TRBJ2-1, with D maybe TRBD2 (6 bases). Looked up from germline, CDR1 is LGHNA and CDR2 is YNFKEQ. V was clipped by 2 bases and J by 9 bases, with 20 bases between them. This CDR3 spans 16 amino acids. DNA for the CDR3: TGTGCCAGCAGCCAACTGACGGGGGAAACTTTCGGTGAGCAGTTCTTC. Translating gives CASSQLTGETFGEQFF.

The chain couples TRBV12-3 or TRBV12-4 to TRBJ2-5, with 11 bases fitting TRBD2. The CDR3 length is 15 residues. Trimming removed 2 bases from V and 4 bases from J; junction bases left unmatched: 3. CDR3 in amino acids: CASSLSLAGGETQYF. The CDR3 DNA is TGTGCCAGCAGTTTATCGCTAGCGGGGGGAGAGACCCAGTACTTC.

The chain carries TRBV5-6 and TRBJ2-7; D unclear. V lost 2 bases to trimming and J lost 6 bases, with 15 bases between them. The germline V gene has CDR1 SGHDT and CDR2 YYEEEE. The CDR3 consists of 14 residues. The CDR3 nucleotides are TGTGCCAGCAGCTTCGGCGACTTTGCAACCGAGCAGTACTTC. Amino acids: CASSFGDFATEQYF.

The chain recombines TRBV20-1 with TRBJ1-1; no definite D call. Germline loops: CDR1 DFQATT, CDR2 SNEGSKA (reference sequence). The V end lost 7 bases, the J end lost 0 bases, and 12 bases lay between the germline ends. The CDR3 totals 13 residues. The CDR3 protein is CSVTAGVNTEAFF. As DNA, the CDR3 is TGCAGTGTTACCGCTGGGGTGAACACTGAAGCTTTCTTT.

Regarding this clonotype: A junction end diverges from the germline sequence, so it may reflect a read error. This rearrangement joins TRBV4-3 to TRBJ2-5; TRBD2 aligns across 12 bases. This CDR3 spans 16 amino acids. Germline V gene data show CDR1 as LGHNA and CDR2 as YSLEER. CDR3 residues: CASSQDKLAGGETRYF. CDR3 in DNA: TGCGCCAGCAGCCAAGATAAACTAGCGGGGGGAGAGACCCGGTACTTC.

This chain connects TRBV20-1 to TRBJ2-5, with 7 bases matching TRBD2. The V gene end was trimmed by 5 bases and the J gene end by 4 bases; junction bases not matched to a gene: 13. Germline V gene data show CDR1 as DFQATT and CDR2 as SNEGSKA (reference sequence). The CDR3 spans 15 residues. CDR3 sequence (DNA): TGCAGTGCTCCTCTACCGGGACTAAAACTAGAGACCCAGTACTTC. This codes for CSAPLPGLKLETQYF.

CDR3: CASSRVQGGISEAFF. The DNA of the CDR3 is TGCGCCAGCAGCAGAGTCCAGGGGGGTATCTCTGAAGCTTTCTTT. The V call is TRBV5-1, the J call TRBJ1-1; the match to TRBD1 covers 7 bases. V shed 4 bases, J shed 6 bases, and the junction held 12 bases outside the gene matches. Germline assignment: CDR1 SGHRS and CDR2 YFSETQ. CDR3 size: 15 residues.

The chain is built from TRBV20-1 and TRBJ1-2, with a possible D match to TRBD1 (6 bases). V was pared by 3 bases and J by 8 bases, with 16 bases between. Per germline, CDR1 DFQATT and CDR2 SNEGSKA (reference sequence). The CDR3 sequence is 13 residues long. This CDR3 reads CSARISQGSGYTF. Here the CDR3 DNA reads TGCAGTGCTAGGATCTCGCAGGGGTCAGGCTACACCTTC.

The genes are TRBV12-3 or TRBV12-4 and TRBJ1-6; D remains unclear. This CDR3 spans 12 amino acids. V lost 2 bases, J lost 8 bases, and 4 bases lay in between. The CDR3 sequence: CASSLRDSPLHF. CDR3 DNA sequence: TGTGCCAGCAGTTTAAGGGATTCACCCCTCCACTTT.

The chain links TRBV6-5 to TRBJ2-6; D is unresolved. V dropped 7 bases and J dropped 0 bases, with 1 base sitting between them. This CDR3 contains 12 residues. Germline V CDR1 and CDR2: MNHEY, SVGAGI. The CDR3 sequence is CASTSGANVLTF. CDR3 nucleotide sequence: TGTGCCAGCACCTCTGGGGCCAACGTCCTGACTTTC.

The J gene is TRBJ2-7, the V gene TRBV25-1; TRBD2 might be the D (7 bases). Germline V gives CDR1 MGHDK, CDR2 SYGVNS. Trimming left V 7 bases short and J 3 bases short, with 19 bases between. The CDR3 extends over 15 amino acids. The CDR3 DNA reads TGTGCCAGCACCCCCCGGGGAGGGGGTATCTACGAGCAGTACTTC. Protein sequence: CASTPRGGGIYEQYF.

The chain recombines TRBV20-1 with TRBJ1-1; a weak D match, TRBD1 (5 bases). Germline CDR1 reads DFQATT; CDR2 reads SNEGSKA (reference sequence). The CDR3 is 12 residues long. The CDR3 sequence is CSRGRSNTEAFF. The DNA of the CDR3 is TGCAGCCGGGGGAGATCGAACACTGAAGCTTTCTTT.

This clonotype turned up a few times. The chain has TRBV6-2 or TRBV6-3 and TRBJ2-3, with a tentative D call TRBD2 (5 bases). This CDR3 spans 13 amino acids. CDR1 and CDR2 from the germline V gene are MNHEY and SVGEGT. V was clipped by 4 bases and J by 6 bases, with 11 bases between them. The CDR3 loop is CASSSASWDTQYF. The DNA for the CDR3 is TGTGCCAGCAGTTCTGCTAGCTGGGATACGCAGTATTTT.

This chain joins TRBV12-3 or TRBV12-4 and TRBJ1-2; tentative D call: TRBD1 (5 bases). V gave up 2 bases and J gave up 5 bases, with 12 bases separating them. The CDR3 contains 14 residues. Here the CDR3 reads CASSLSAGGYGYTF. Here the CDR3 DNA reads TGTGCCAGCAGTTTATCCGCTGGGGGATATGGCTACACCTTC.

The CDR3 nucleotides read TGTGCCAGCAGCGTAGAGGAGGGACGGGAGCAGTACTTC. Protein product: CASSVEEGREQYF. The chain joins TRBV9 to TRBJ2-7; possible D gene TRBD2, 6 bases. The CDR3 sequence is 13 residues long. Germline V gene lookup returns CDR1 SGDLS and CDR2 YYNGEE. Trimming stripped 0 bases from V and 7 bases from J, with 11 bases between.

The table lists this clonotype with a few counts. V gene TRBV7-2 combines with J gene TRBJ1-6; perhaps TRBD1 as D (5 bases). The CDR3 covers 14 residues. CDR1 and CDR2 (germline): SGHTA, FQGNSA. The V gene lost 2 bases and the J gene lost 9 bases, with 11 bases spanning the gap. CDR3 sequence: CASSLSNQGSPLHF. The CDR3 DNA sequence: TGTGCCAGCAGCTTATCGAATCAGGGTTCACCCCTCCACTTT.

The J gene is TRBJ2-5, the V gene TRBV27; D gene uncertain. Germline assignment: CDR1 MNHEY and CDR2 SMNVEV (reference sequence). This CDR3 comprises 13 residues. V lost 6 bases and J 1 base, leaving 9 bases between the germline ends. CDR3 residues: CASSALPQETQYF. As DNA, the CDR3 is TGTGCCAGCAGCGCCCTGCCCCAAGAGACCCAGTACTTC.

The rearrangement joins TRBV7-2 to TRBJ2-3; 10 positions agree with TRBD2. V shed 0 bases, J shed 5 bases, and the junction held 5 bases outside the gene matches. CDR1 is SGHTA and CDR2 is FQGNSA in the germline V gene. The CDR3 runs to 16 residues. The DNA for the CDR3 is TGTGCCAGCAGCTTAGCGGGGACTAGCGCCGTAGATACGCAGTATTTT. It codes for CASSLAGTSAVDTQYF. The entire variable domain, with the rest obtained from reference TRBV7-2 and TRBJ2-3, is as follows: GAGVSQSPSNKVTEKGKDVELRCDPISGHTALYWYRQSLGQGLEFLIYFQGNSAPDKSGLPSDRFSAERTGGSVSTLTIQRTQQEDSAVYLCASSLAGTSAVDTQYFGPGTRLTVL.

The rearrangement links TRBV20-1 to TRBJ2-7; D perhaps matches TRBD1 (6 bases). This CDR3 is 14 amino acids long. Per the germline V gene, CDR1 is DFQATT and CDR2 is SNEGSKA (reference sequence). Trimming removed 4 bases from V and 4 bases from J, with 17 bases in between. The CDR3 reads CSANDQGSPYEQYF. The CDR3 nucleotides are TGCAGTGCTAACGATCAGGGGTCCCCGTACGAGCAGTACTTC.